The 28 T cell receptor beta chains below all came from one sample that was sequenced in a study of cytomegalovirus exposure and HLA in healthy donors. The PCR contained 60 Vbeta and 13 Jbeta primers. Assay used: immunoSEQ multiplex PCR; TCRdb lists only in-frame clones, some missing. Of more than 90,000 clones in the sample, around 77% are singletons; the top ten hold about 16%. Sequencing was carried out using PBMCs. All receptors come from a man aged 50 to 59 in good health and CMV-seropositive.

The chain carries TRBV5-1 and TRBJ2-7, with D perhaps matching TRBD1 (7 bases). V lost 0 bases and J 3 bases, leaving 13 bases between the germline ends. CDR3 size: 15 residues. Germline values: CDR1 SGHRS, CDR2 YFSETQ. The DNA of the CDR3 is TGCGCCAGCAGCTTGGCGGCAGGGGGGTACTACGAGCAGTACTTC. This sequence encodes CASSLAAGGYYEQYF.

The rearrangement uses TRBV6-5 and TRBJ1-5; D is ambiguous. Trimming removed 10 bases at V and 2 bases at J, with 9 bases between. CDR1 and CDR2 from the germline V gene are MNHEY and SVGAGI. The CDR3 sequence is 12 residues long. CDR3 sequence reads: CATRVGNQPQHF. CDR3 nucleotides: TGTGCCACCCGGGTGGGCAATCAGCCCCAGCATTTT.

This sequence joins TRBV5-5 and TRBJ2-2; 8 bases match TRBD1. With V trimmed by 3 bases and J by 2 bases, 3 bases remained unmatched. The CDR3 is 15 residues long. The germline CDR1 and CDR2 sequences are SGHKS and YYEKEE (reference sequence). CDR3 nucleotides: TGTGCCAGCAGCTCGACAGGGGTTAACACCGGGGAGCTGTTTTTT. This encodes CASSSTGVNTGELFF.

This rearrangement joins TRBV7-9 to TRBJ1-2; TRBD1 aligns across 7 bases. The CDR3 sequence is 13 residues long. The V gene end was trimmed by 5 bases and the J gene end by 4 bases; junction bases not matched to a gene: 4. Germline V CDR1 and CDR2: SEHNR, FQNEAQ (reference sequence). The CDR3 spells CASSTDRVYGYTF. The CDR3 DNA follows: TGTGCCAGCAGCACAGACAGGGTCTATGGCTACACCTTC.

This sequence joins TRBV10-1 and TRBJ2-2, with TRBD1 identical over 9 bases. Germline V gives CDR1 WNHNN, CDR2 SYGVQD (reference sequence). The CDR3 has 16 amino acids. Trimming at V came to 3 bases and at J to 4 bases, leaving 6 bases not matched to a gene. The CDR3 region has the DNA TGCGCCAGCAGTGACCGGGACAGGGATCCCACCGGGGAGCTGTTTTTT. This encodes CASSDRDRDPTGELFF.

This rearrangement joins TRBV27 to TRBJ1-1; TRBD1 matches 8 bases. The germline gives CDR1 MNHEY, CDR2 SMNVEV (reference sequence). The CDR3 is made up of 16 amino acids. After removal of 5 bases from V and 2 bases from J, the junction contained 10 bases not matched to a gene. Here the CDR3 reads CASSLRTGWGNTEAFF. Here the CDR3 DNA reads TGTGCCAGCAGTCTCCGGACAGGGTGGGGAAACACTGAAGCTTTCTTT.

Note on this clone: At one boundary the junction diverges from the germline segment, which might be a read error. Other DNA sequences in this specimen translate into the identical CDR3. V and J are TRBV18 and TRBJ2-7; 9 positions agree with TRBD1. The CDR3 contains 15 residues. The germline V gene encodes CDR1 KGHSH and CDR2 LQKENI. The CDR3, as DNA: TGTGCCAGCTCACCATTGGGACAGGGCTCCTATGAGCAGTACTTC. Translation: CASSPLGQGSYEQYF.

This clone was seen only a few times. The chain uses TRBV7-2 and TRBJ2-7; 9 bases are shared with TRBD2. Germline CDR1 and CDR2: SGHTA and FQGNSA. With 2 bases clipped from V and 4 bases from J, the junction kept 6 bases outside the gene matches. The CDR3 covers 15 residues. The CDR3 sequence: CASSLQPSGIYEQYF. DNA for the CDR3: TGTGCCAGCAGCTTACAGCCTAGCGGGATTTACGAGCAGTACTTC.

CDR3 in DNA: TGTGCCAGCAGGGCCGACAGGGCGTACGAAAAACTGTTTTTT. This encodes CASRADRAYEKLFF. The V call is TRBV2, the J call TRBJ1-4; 7 positions agree with TRBD1. The junction had 9 bases not matched to a gene; V was cut back by 6 bases and J by 8 bases. The CDR3 covers 14 residues. Looked up from germline, CDR1 is SNHLY and CDR2 is FYNNEI.

On this clone: The germline gene is not matched at one end of the junction; a read error may be the cause. The gene calls are TRBV2 and TRBJ2-7; 8 nucleotides agree with TRBD1. The CDR3 is 14 residues long. Germline loops: CDR1 SNHLY, CDR2 FYNNEI. In DNA form, the CDR3 reads TGTGCCAGCTGTGACAGGGGAAGCTCCTACGAGCAGTACTTC. Its translation is CASCDRGSSYEQYF.

The V gene is TRBV5-4, the J gene TRBJ2-1; TRBD1 might be the D (5 bases). V was pared by 5 bases and J by 0 bases, with 12 bases between. This CDR3 comprises 15 residues. In germline, CDR1 is SGHNT, CDR2 YYREEE (reference sequence). For the CDR3, the DNA is TGTGCCAGCAGGCCTCGGACAAACTCCTACAATGAGCAGTTCTTC. This sequence encodes CASRPRTNSYNEQFF.

The chain employs TRBV14 and TRBJ2-1; 11 nucleotides align to TRBD2. Germline trimming cut 4 bases from V and 8 bases from J; bases unmatched to any gene: 4. The CDR3 has 14 residues. Per germline, CDR1 SGHDN and CDR2 FVKESK. CDR3 in DNA: TGTGCCAGCAGCCCGACTAGCGGGATTGATGAGCAGTTCTTC. The encoded protein is CASSPTSGIDEQFF.

CDR3 in amino acids: CASRSDREDATNEKLFF. CDR3 in DNA: TGTGCCAGCAGATCAGACAGGGAGGACGCAACTAATGAAAAACTGTTTTTT. The chain uses TRBV28 and TRBJ1-4; 7 nucleotides align to TRBD1. The junction had 10 bases not matched to a gene; V was cut back by 6 bases and J by 0 bases. Germline V lookup: CDR1 MDHEN, CDR2 SYDVKM. There are 17 residues in the CDR3.

The gene calls are TRBV2 and TRBJ1-1; no definite D call. The V end lost 7 bases, the J end lost 0 bases, and 9 bases lay between the germline ends. Germline V CDR1 and CDR2: SNHLY, FYNNEI. The CDR3 contains 13 residues. The CDR3 sequence is CASTKDLNTEAFF. Here the CDR3 DNA reads TGTGCCAGCACAAAAGACTTGAACACTGAAGCTTTCTTT.

The rearrangement links TRBV7-6 to TRBJ2-1; possibly TRBD1 for D (5 bases). The ends were cut back, 4 bases at V and 0 bases at J, with 16 bases in the middle. Germline lookup yields CDR1 SGHVS and CDR2 FNYEAQ. The CDR3 covers 17 residues. The CDR3: CASSSASGYSSYNEQFF. The CDR3 DNA follows: TGTGCCAGCAGCTCGGCTTCAGGGTATAGCTCCTACAATGAGCAGTTCTTC.

The V and J genes are TRBV7-8 and TRBJ2-1; TRBD2 agrees at 13 bases. Germline V gene data show CDR1 as SGHVS and CDR2 as FQNEAQ. The CDR3 is 15 residues long. V shed 2 bases and J 6 bases; nucleotides not matched to a gene: 1. The CDR3 region has the DNA TGTGCCAGCAGCTTACGACTAGCGGGGGGCAATGAGCAGTTCTTC. It is translated as CASSLRLAGGNEQFF.

The chain couples TRBV19 to TRBJ2-7, with D possibly TRBD1 on 6 matching bases. The germline V gene encodes CDR1 LNHDA and CDR2 SQIVND (reference sequence). The CDR3 loop spans 11 amino acids. Trimming took off 4 bases at V and 5 bases at J, with 6 bases between the two ends. CDR3 coding DNA: TGTGCCAGTAGTAAGGGGGACGAGCAGTACTTC. Translating it yields CASSKGDEQYF. The whole variable domain, remainder taken from reference TRBV19 and TRBJ2-7, is DGGITQSPKYLFRKEGQNVTLSCEQNLNHDAMYWYRQDPGQGLRLIYYSQIVNDFQKGDIAEGYSVSREKKESFPLTVTSAQKNPTAFYLCASSKGDEQYFGPGTRLTVT.

This chain connects TRBV28 to TRBJ1-6; 8 nucleotides align to TRBD1. Trimming cost V 10 bases and J 7 bases; bases outside gene matches: 3. This CDR3 region has 12 residues. CDR1 MDHEN and CDR2 SYDVKM come from the germline V gene. The CDR3 nucleotides read TGTGCCACCAGGACAGGGAATTCACCCCTCCACTTT. As protein: CATRTGNSPLHF.

CDR3 sequence reads: CASSSFRDRTGELFF. The CDR3 DNA sequence: TGTGCCAGCAGTTCCTTTAGAGATAGAACCGGGGAGCTGTTTTTT. The chain couples TRBV5-4 to TRBJ2-2; D call uncertain. The germline gives CDR1 SGHNT, CDR2 YYREEE (reference sequence). The CDR3 is 15 amino acids. V was trimmed by 5 bases and J by 5 bases, leaving 16 bases between them. The full variable domain, completed using reference TRBV5-4 and TRBJ2-2, is ETGVTQSPTHLIKTRGQQVTLRCSSQSGHNTVSWYQQALGQGPQFIFQYYREEENGRGNFPPRFSGLQFPNYSSELNVNALELDDSALYLCASSSFRDRTGELFFGEGSRLTVL.

The chain carries TRBV5-1 and TRBJ2-1; D might be TRBD1 (7 bases). Trimming removed 4 bases at V and 5 bases at J, with 10 bases between. Germline values: CDR1 SGHRS, CDR2 YFSETQ. This CDR3 has 13 amino acids. The CDR3, as DNA: TGCGCCAGCAGCGCAGGGGGGAACAATGAGCAGTTCTTC. Translation gives CASSAGGNNEQFF.

This chain joins TRBV13 and TRBJ2-2, with D hard to call. Trimming cost V 5 bases and J 2 bases, with 12 bases left between them. CDR1 PRHDT and CDR2 FYEKMQ come from the germline V gene (reference sequence). This CDR3 has 15 amino acids. CDR3 sequence (DNA): TGTGCCAGCAGCACAATTGGGCACAACACCGGGGAGCTGTTTTTT. This sequence encodes CASSTIGHNTGELFF.

V is TRBV6-1 and J is TRBJ1-2; the match to TRBD1 covers 8 bases. With 6 bases clipped from V and 2 bases from J, the junction kept 8 bases outside the gene matches. The CDR3 has 15 amino acids. Per germline, CDR1 MNHNS and CDR2 SASEGT. In DNA, the CDR3 is TGTGCCAGCAGAGATCATCGACAGGGGAACTATGGCTACACCTTC. Amino acid sequence: CASRDHRQGNYGYTF.

J is TRBJ2-1 and V is TRBV13; 14 nucleotides line up with TRBD2. The V gene's germline CDR1 is PRHDT and CDR2 FYEKMQ (reference sequence). The CDR3 loop spans 15 amino acids. Germline trimming cut 5 bases from V and 6 bases from J; bases unmatched to any gene: 3. The CDR3 bases are TGTGCCAGCAGCCGCGGACTAGCGGGAGGCAATGAGCAGTTCTTC. It is translated as CASSRGLAGGNEQFF.

The chain combines TRBV10-1 with TRBJ2-7; 9 nucleotides match TRBD2. The CDR3 is made up of 13 amino acids. CDR1 is WNHNN, CDR2 SYGVQD, per germline (reference sequence). Trimming cost V 5 bases and J 7 bases; bases outside gene matches: 6. CDR3 amino acids: CASSLAGAPEQYF. CDR3 DNA sequence: TGCGCCAGCAGTTTAGCGGGAGCGCCGGAGCAGTACTTC.

The genes are TRBV2 and TRBJ2-2; D possibly corresponds to TRBD2 (6 bases). Germline CDR1 is SNHLY and CDR2 is FYNNEI. V was clipped by 4 bases and J by 13 bases, with 16 bases between them. The CDR3 sequence is 13 residues long. The CDR3 region has the DNA TGTGCCAGCAGTGTGGAGGGACGCTCGGGGCTGTTTTTT. This gives the protein CASSVEGRSGLFF.

This clone was recorded a few times. The chain recombines TRBV7-2 with TRBJ2-7, with D maybe TRBD2 (5 bases). The V end was cut by 5 bases, the J end by 2 bases, with 13 bases between. The CDR3 spans 14 residues. Germline values: CDR1 SGHTA, CDR2 FQGNSA. CDR3 sequence: CASSARTGTYEQYF. The DNA of the CDR3 is TGTGCCAGCAGCGCCCGGACGGGGACCTACGAGCAGTACTTC.

V is TRBV7-9 and J is TRBJ1-2; 7 bases are shared with TRBD1. This CDR3 region has 12 residues. CDR1 and CDR2 from the germline V gene are SEHNR and FQNEAQ (reference sequence). V dropped 2 bases and J dropped 10; count of bases not matched to a gene: 4. CDR3 region: CASSLTGDVYTF. The CDR3 DNA reads TGTGCCAGCAGCTTAACAGGGGATGTCTACACCTTC.

V gene TRBV5-4 combines with J gene TRBJ1-2; 8 nucleotides align to TRBD1. Germline V gene sequence: CDR1 SGHNT, CDR2 YYREEE (reference sequence). The V gene end was trimmed by 4 bases and the J gene end by 3 bases; junction bases not matched to a gene: 2. CDR3 length equals 13 residues. The CDR3 DNA follows: TGTGCCAGCAGCATGACAGGGGACTATGGCTACACCTTC. Encoded protein: CASSMTGDYGYTF.